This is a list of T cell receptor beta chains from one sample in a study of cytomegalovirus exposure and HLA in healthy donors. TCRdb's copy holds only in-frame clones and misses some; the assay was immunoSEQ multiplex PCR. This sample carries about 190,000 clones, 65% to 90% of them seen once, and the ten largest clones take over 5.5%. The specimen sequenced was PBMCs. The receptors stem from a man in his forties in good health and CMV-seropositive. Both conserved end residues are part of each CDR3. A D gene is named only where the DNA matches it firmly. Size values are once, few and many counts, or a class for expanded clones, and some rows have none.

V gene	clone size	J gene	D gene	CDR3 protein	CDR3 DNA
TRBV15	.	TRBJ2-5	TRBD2	CATSPATSGGRYSQETQYF	TGTGCCACCAGCCCCGCGACTAGCGGGGGGCGATATAGCCAAGAGACCCAGTACTTC
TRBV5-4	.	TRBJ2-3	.	CASSQKSLDTQYF	TGTGCCAGCAGCCAGAAGTCCCTCGATACGCAGTATTTT
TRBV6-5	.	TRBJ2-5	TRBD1	CASSQQGNQETQYF	TGTGCCAGCAGCCAACAGGGGAACCAAGAGACCCAGTACTTC
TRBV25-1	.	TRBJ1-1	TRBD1	CASSPGTGWTEAFF	TGTGCCAGCAGTCCCGGGACAGGGTGGACTGAAGCTTTCTTT
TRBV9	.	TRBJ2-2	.	CASSVATGMNTGELFF	TGTGCCAGCAGCGTAGCTACAGGGATGAACACCGGGGAGCTGTTTTTT
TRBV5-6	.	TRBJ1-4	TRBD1	CASSPGGLLWKLFF	TGTGCCAGCAGCCCAGGGGGGCTCCTGTGGAAACTGTTTTTT
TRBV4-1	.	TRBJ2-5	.	CASSQDGAGNQETQYF	TGCGCCAGCAGCCAAGATGGGGCAGGGAACCAAGAGACCCAGTACTTC
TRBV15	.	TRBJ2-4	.	CATSRDAERNIQYF	TGTGCCACCAGCAGAGACGCGGAGAGAAACATTCAGTACTTC
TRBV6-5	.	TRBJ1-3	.	CASSYSPGPGNTIYF	TGTGCCAGCAGTTACTCCCCAGGGCCTGGAAACACCATATATTTT
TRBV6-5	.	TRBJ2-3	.	CASSEWSGPDTQYF	TGTGCCAGCAGTGAGTGGTCAGGCCCAGATACGCAGTATTTT
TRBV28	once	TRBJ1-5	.	CASRDYSNQPQHF	TGTGCCAGCAGAGACTATAGCAATCAGCCCCAGCATTTT
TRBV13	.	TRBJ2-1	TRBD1	CASSTRDSSYNEQFF	TGTGCCAGCAGCACCCGGGACAGTTCATACAATGAGCAGTTCTTC
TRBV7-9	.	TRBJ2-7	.	CASSFMAGGSYEQYF	TGTGCCAGCAGCTTTATGGCAGGGGGGTCCTACGAGCAGTACTTC
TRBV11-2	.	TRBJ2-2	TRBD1	CASRPGQGLNTGELFF	TGTGCCAGCAGGCCCGGACAGGGCCTGAACACCGGGGAGCTGTTTTTT
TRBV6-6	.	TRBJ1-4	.	CASSSGTPEKLFF	TGTGCCAGCAGTTCCGGGACACCTGAAAAACTGTTTTTT
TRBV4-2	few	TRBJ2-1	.	CASSQDPQRNEQFF	TGTGCCAGCAGCCAAGATCCCCAGCGGAATGAGCAGTTCTTC
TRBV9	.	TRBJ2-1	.	CASSVGPGTSGNEQFF	TGTGCCAGCAGCGTAGGCCCCGGGACTTCAGGCAATGAGCAGTTCTTC
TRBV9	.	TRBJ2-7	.	CASSVGAHGGGEQYF	TGTGCCAGCAGCGTAGGCGCCCATGGGGGAGGCGAGCAGTACTTC
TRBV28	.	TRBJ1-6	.	CASSFRGNNSPLHF	TGTGCCAGCAGTTTTAGGGGGAATAATTCACCCCTCCACTTT
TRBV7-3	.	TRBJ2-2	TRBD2	CASSLTFGGASHGELFF	TGTGCCAGCAGCTTAACCTTCGGGGGGGCGTCTCACGGGGAGCTGTTTTTT
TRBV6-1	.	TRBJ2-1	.	CASSPIGGGEQFF	TGTGCCAGCAGCCCAATCGGGGGAGGCGAGCAGTTCTTC
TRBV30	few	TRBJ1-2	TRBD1	CAWRPGTASYGYTF	TGTGCCTGGAGACCCGGGACAGCCAGCTATGGCTACACCTTC
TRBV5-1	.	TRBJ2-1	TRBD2	CASSFPTGSGGHEQFF	TGCGCCAGCAGCTTCCCTACGGGTAGCGGGGGGCACGAGCAGTTCTTC
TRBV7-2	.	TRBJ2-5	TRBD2	CASSLERGGETQYF	TGTGCCAGCAGCTTGGAACGGGGGGGGGAGACCCAGTACTTC
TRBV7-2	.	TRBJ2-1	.	CASSQLVRTNNEQFF	TGTGCCAGCAGCCAGCTAGTCCGCACGAACAATGAGCAGTTCTTC
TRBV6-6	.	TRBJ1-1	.	CASSYSAGPNTEAFF	TGTGCCAGCAGTTACTCGGCGGGGCCTAACACTGAAGCTTTCTTT
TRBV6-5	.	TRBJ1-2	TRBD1	CASSFGQGRRYGYTF	TGTGCCAGCAGTTTTGGACAGGGGAGAAGGTATGGCTACACCTTC
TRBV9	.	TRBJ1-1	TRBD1	CASSSSTGETEAFF	TGTGCCAGCAGCTCGTCGACAGGGGAGACTGAAGCTTTCTTT
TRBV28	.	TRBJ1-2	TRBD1	CASRGDRLNYGYTF	TGTGCCAGCAGAGGGGACAGGCTCAACTATGGCTACACCTTC